This TCR beta chain was sequenced during a study of blood T cells in healthy people across ages. Study results and limitations: The unknown donor CMV status may have confounded expanded clonotype changes.

A second about 6 to 12 cycle PCR used barcoded and J-beta primers. TCRdb itself ran the 5' RACE reads through MiXCR, one entry per CDR3 protein. Among around 1.7 million distinct CDR3 sequences listed, under 30% were seen once. The CDR3 has 15 residues. CDR1 and CDR2 from the germline V gene are SGHRS and YFSETQ. V dropped 7 bases and J dropped 0 bases, with 14 bases sitting between them. This clonotype was recorded a few times. What it binds is not known. Caucasian individuals from Russia who were healthy and aged roughly 6 to 95 acted as donors. Sequenced input: blood. This chain links TRBV5-1 with TRBJ2-1; D gene ambiguous. The sequence derives from a woman in her twenties or thirties in good health. CDR3 sequence (DNA): TGCGCCAGCGCGCCTCCGGGCCACTCCTACAATGAGCAGTTCTTC. The encoded protein is CASAPPGHSYNEQFF.